The 15 T cell receptor beta chains in this list originate from one sample, sequenced in a study of blood T cell repertoires in COVID-19. Measured with immunoSEQ multiplex PCR; TCRdb has only the in-frame clones, and not every one. The table has fewer than 130,000 clones, approximately 65% seen once; the top ten hold under 10%. Source material: peripheral blood. These receptors all stem from a woman aged 55-75 years with acute or convalescent COVID-19.

The chain carries TRBV12-5 and TRBJ1-5; 9 positions agree with TRBD1. This CDR3 is 15 amino acids long. V gave up 1 base and J gave up 4 bases; unmatched junction bases: 2. CDR1 is LGHNT and CDR2 is FRNRAP in the germline V gene. CDR3 sequence (DNA): TGTGCTAGTGGTTTGGGGGACAGGGAGAATCAGCCCCAGCATTTT. This gives the protein CASGLGDRENQPQHF.

Comment on this clone: In the same sample, other DNA sequences code for this CDR3. This chain joins TRBV5-1 and TRBJ1-5, with 9 bases lining up with TRBD1. This CDR3 comprises 15 residues. Germline CDR1 SGHRS, CDR2 YFSETQ. After removal of 0 bases from V and 4 bases from J, the junction contained 2 bases not matched to a gene. CDR3 residues: CASSLGGTGNQPQHF. The CDR3, as DNA: TGCGCCAGCAGCTTGGGTGGGACAGGGAATCAGCCCCAGCATTTT.

The chain has TRBV5-6 and TRBJ2-7; D is perhaps TRBD1 (5 bases). This CDR3 is 14 amino acids long. Germline V gene sequence: CDR1 SGHDT, CDR2 YYEEEE. Trimming took 4 bases from V and 6 from J, leaving 17 bases between them. The DNA of the CDR3 is TGTGCCAGCAGCAAGGTGTCCAGGGCCATCGAGCAGTACTTC. Protein product: CASSKVSRAIEQYF.

This chain joins TRBV29-1 and TRBJ2-7, with 8 bases lining up with TRBD1. The CDR3 is 15 residues long. The ends lost 1 base at V and 3 bases at J; junction bases unmatched: 8. CDR1 and CDR2 from the germline V gene are SQVTM and ANQGSEA. The CDR3 region has the DNA TGCAGCGTTGAAGGCTGGCAGGGGGCAGTCTACGAGCAGTACTTC. Translated, it gives CSVEGWQGAVYEQYF.

The gene calls are TRBV7-9 and TRBJ1-2; 8 bases match TRBD1. Germline V lookup: CDR1 SEHNR, CDR2 FQNEAQ (reference sequence). CDR3 length: 14 amino acids. Unmatched junction bases numbered 4, after V lost 2 bases and J lost 5 bases. CDR3 sequence: CASSLRGQEYGYTF. CDR3 nucleotides: TGTGCCAGCAGCTTACGGGGACAGGAGTATGGCTACACCTTC. Complete variable domain (other parts from reference TRBV7-9 and TRBJ1-2): DTGVSQNPRHKITKRGQNVTFRCDPISEHNRLYWYRQTLGQGPEFLTYFQNEAQLEKSRLLSDRFSAERPKGSFSTLEIQRTEQGDSAMYLCASSLRGQEYGYTFGSGTRLTVV.

The CDR3 bases are TGTGCCAGCGCACGGGGGGGCCTGGAGACCCAGTACTTC. Translation: CASARGGLETQYF. The J gene is TRBJ2-5, the V gene TRBV7-9; the match to TRBD2 covers 8 bases. This CDR3 has 13 residues. Per germline, CDR1 SEHNR and CDR2 FQNEAQ (reference sequence). J lost 5 bases, V lost 8 bases, and 7 bases had no gene match.

The sample holds a few counts of this clone. The chain is built from TRBV15 and TRBJ1-1; D is ambiguous. Trimming took off 1 base at V and 0 bases at J, with 9 bases between the two ends. The germline CDR1 and CDR2 sequences are LNHNV and YYDKDF (reference sequence). The CDR3 is 15 residues long. CDR3 sequence reads: CATSRVETLNTEAFF. The CDR3 nucleotides are TGTGCCACCAGCAGAGTTGAGACATTGAACACTGAAGCTTTCTTT.

V usage is TRBV7-2 and J usage is TRBJ2-7; D unclear. The CDR3 runs to 11 residues. Per the germline V gene, CDR1 is SGHTA and CDR2 is FQGNSA. The V end lost 5 bases, the J end lost 4 bases, and 6 bases lay between the germline ends. DNA for the CDR3: TGTGCCAGCAGCCAGGCTTACGAGCAGTACTTC. Protein product: CASSQAYEQYF.

J is TRBJ1-2 and V is TRBV27; D is perhaps TRBD1 (5 bases). Germline V CDR1 and CDR2: MNHEY, SMNVEV (reference sequence). The CDR3 length is 13 residues. Trimming stripped 3 bases from V and 2 bases from J, with 7 bases between. Written as DNA, the CDR3 is TGTGCCAGCAGTTTCCGGGGGAACTATGGCTACACCTTC. Protein sequence: CASSFRGNYGYTF.

The rearrangement links TRBV9 to TRBJ1-6, with D possibly TRBD1 on 5 matching bases. The CDR3 extends over 14 amino acids. Germline loops: CDR1 SGDLS, CDR2 YYNGEE. The V end was cut by 0 bases, the J end by 10 bases, with 11 bases between. The CDR3 region has the DNA TGTGCCAGCAGCGTAGCTAGGACAAACTCACCCCTCCACTTT. Translated, it gives CASSVARTNSPLHF. Full variable domain (rest looked up from reference TRBV9 and TRBJ1-6): DSGVTQTPKHLITATGQRVTLRCSPRSGDLSVYWYQQSLDQGLQFLIQYYNGEERAKGNILERFSAQQFPDLHSELNLSSLELGDSALYFCASSVARTNSPLHFGNGTRLTVT.

The genes are TRBV28 and TRBJ1-1; possibly TRBD1 for D (5 bases). The CDR3 runs 15 residues. Germline loops: CDR1 MDHEN, CDR2 SYDVKM. V shed 5 bases and J shed 4 bases, with 17 bases lying between them. The CDR3 sequence is CASSEPLGASTEAFF. CDR3 coding DNA: TGTGCCAGCAGTGAGCCCCTAGGGGCGAGCACTGAAGCTTTCTTT.

The chain couples TRBV4-1 to TRBJ2-4; possibly TRBD1 for D (6 bases). CDR3 length: 17 residues. The ends were cut back, 0 bases at V and 1 base at J, with 13 bases in the middle. CDR1 is MGHRA and CDR2 is YSYEKL in the germline V gene. In nucleotides, the CDR3 is TGCGCCAGCAGCCAAGACGCGCAGGGGATCGCCAAAAACATTCAGTACTTC. It encodes CASSQDAQGIAKNIQYF.

Details on this clone: Other DNA sequences in the same sample also yield this CDR3. The chain is built from TRBV12-3 or TRBV12-4 and TRBJ1-5; 7 nucleotides align to TRBD1. CDR3 length: 13 residues. Trimming took 6 bases from V and 4 from J; bases not matched to a gene: 3. CDR3 DNA: TGTGCCAGCAGACCAGGGGGTAATCAGCCCCAGCATTTT. Residues: CASRPGGNQPQHF.

In its sample, this clone was seen a few times. V gene TRBV12-3 or TRBV12-4 combines with J gene TRBJ1-2; D call uncertain. Deletions cut 9 bases from V and 4 bases from J, with 15 bases between. The CDR3 extends over 13 amino acids. The CDR3 loop reads CASGGTSGYGYTF. In nucleotides, the CDR3 is TGTGCCAGTGGAGGAACGAGCGGCTATGGCTACACCTTC.

This clone turned up a few times. The rearrangement uses TRBV28 and TRBJ2-3; possibly TRBD2 for D (5 bases). Germline V gene lookup returns CDR1 MDHEN and CDR2 SYDVKM. CDR3 length: 15 amino acids. The ends were cut back, 7 bases at V and 0 bases at J, with 14 bases in the middle. The CDR3 bases are TGTGCCAGCACCGAGGACTCGCATAGCACAGATACGCAGTATTTT. Amino acid sequence: CASTEDSHSTDTQYF. The full variable domain, in which reference TRBV28 and TRBJ2-3 provide the parts outside the CDR3, is DVKVTQSSRYLVKRTGEKVFLECVQDMDHENMFWYRQDPGLGLRLIYFSYDVKMKEKGDIPEGYSVSREKKERFSLILESASTNQTSMYLCASTEDSHSTDTQYFGPGTRLTVL.